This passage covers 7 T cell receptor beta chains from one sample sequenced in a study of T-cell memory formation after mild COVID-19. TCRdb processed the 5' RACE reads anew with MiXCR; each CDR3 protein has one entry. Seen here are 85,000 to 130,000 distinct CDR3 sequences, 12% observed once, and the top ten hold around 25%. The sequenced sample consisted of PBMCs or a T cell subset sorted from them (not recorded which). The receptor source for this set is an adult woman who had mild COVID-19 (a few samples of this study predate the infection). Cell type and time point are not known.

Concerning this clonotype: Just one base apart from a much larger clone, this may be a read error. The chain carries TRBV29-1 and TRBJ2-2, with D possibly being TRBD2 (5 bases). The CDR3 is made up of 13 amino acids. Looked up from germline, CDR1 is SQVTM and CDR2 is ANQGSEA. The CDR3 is CSVGWVNTGEMFF. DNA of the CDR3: TGCAGCGTTGGGTGGGTTAACACCGGGGAGATGTTTTTT.

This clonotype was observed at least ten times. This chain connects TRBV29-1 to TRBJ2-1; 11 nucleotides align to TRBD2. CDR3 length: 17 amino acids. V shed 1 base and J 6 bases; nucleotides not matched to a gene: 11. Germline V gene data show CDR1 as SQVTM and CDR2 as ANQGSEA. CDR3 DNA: TGCAGCGTTGAAGCGTACTCGACTAGCGGGATCGGCAATGAGCAGTTCTTC. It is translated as CSVEAYSTSGIGNEQFF.

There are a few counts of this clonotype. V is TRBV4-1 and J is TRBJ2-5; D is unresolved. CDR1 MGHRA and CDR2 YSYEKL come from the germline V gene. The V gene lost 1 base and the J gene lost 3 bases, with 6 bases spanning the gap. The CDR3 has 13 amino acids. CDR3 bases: TGCGCCAGCAGCCAAGTGATGGAAGAGACCCAGTACTTC. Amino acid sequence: CASSQVMEETQYF.

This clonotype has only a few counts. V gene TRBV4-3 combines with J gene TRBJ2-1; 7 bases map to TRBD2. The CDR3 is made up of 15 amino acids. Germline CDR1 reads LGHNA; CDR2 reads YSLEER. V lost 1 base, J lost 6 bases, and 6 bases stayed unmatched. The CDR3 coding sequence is TGCGCCAGCAGCCAAGCTAGCGGAGGTTCCAATGAGCAGTTCTTC. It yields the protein CASSQASGGSNEQFF.

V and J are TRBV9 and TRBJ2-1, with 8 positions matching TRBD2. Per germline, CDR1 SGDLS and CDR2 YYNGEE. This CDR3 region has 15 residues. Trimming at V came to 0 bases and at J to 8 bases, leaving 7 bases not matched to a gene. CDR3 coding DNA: TGTGCCAGCAGCGTAGCCCGGGGGGGCATCGATGAGCAGTTCTTC. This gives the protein CASSVARGGIDEQFF.

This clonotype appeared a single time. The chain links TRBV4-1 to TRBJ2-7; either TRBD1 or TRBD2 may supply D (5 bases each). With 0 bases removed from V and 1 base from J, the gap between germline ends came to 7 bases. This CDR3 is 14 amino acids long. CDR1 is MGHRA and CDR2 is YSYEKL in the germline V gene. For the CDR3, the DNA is TGCGCCAGCAGCCAAGATGGGGGATCCTACGAGCAGTACTTC. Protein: CASSQDGGSYEQYF.

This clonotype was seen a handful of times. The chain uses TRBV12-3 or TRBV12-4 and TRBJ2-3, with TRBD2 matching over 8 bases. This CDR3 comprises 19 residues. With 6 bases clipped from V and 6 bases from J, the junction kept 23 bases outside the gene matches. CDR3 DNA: TGTGCCAGCAGCCACTCAAGGGATATGGCGGGGGGCCTCTTTGATACGCAGTATTTT. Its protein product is CASSHSRDMAGGLFDTQYF.